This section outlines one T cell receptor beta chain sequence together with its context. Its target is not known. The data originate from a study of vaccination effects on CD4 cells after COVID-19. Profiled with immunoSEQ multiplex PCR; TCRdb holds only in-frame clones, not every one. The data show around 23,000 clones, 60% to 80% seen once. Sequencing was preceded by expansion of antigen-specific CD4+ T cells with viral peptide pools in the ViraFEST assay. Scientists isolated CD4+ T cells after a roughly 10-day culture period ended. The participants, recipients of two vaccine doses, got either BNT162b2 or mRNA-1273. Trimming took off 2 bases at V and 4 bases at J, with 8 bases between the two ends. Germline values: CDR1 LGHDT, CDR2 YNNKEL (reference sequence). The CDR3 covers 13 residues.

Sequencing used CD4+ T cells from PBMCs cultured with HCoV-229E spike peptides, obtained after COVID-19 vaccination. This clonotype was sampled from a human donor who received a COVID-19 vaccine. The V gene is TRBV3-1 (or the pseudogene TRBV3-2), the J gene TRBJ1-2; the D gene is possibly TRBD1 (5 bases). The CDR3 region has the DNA TGTGCCAGCAGCCAAATGGGGACCTATGGCTACACCTTC. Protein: CASSQMGTYGYTF.